A selection of T cell receptor beta chains follows, all from one sample in a study of blood T cell repertoires in COVID-19. The table came from immunoSEQ multiplex PCR; TCRdb's copy has only in-frame clones and leaves some out. The table includes about 440,000 clones, 75% to 90% detected once. What was sequenced was peripheral blood. The origin of the receptors is a woman under 40 with acute or convalescent COVID-19. Each CDR3 is given with its conserved first and last residue. The order of the fields is clone size, V gene, D gene, J gene, CDR3 DNA, CDR3 protein. D genes are given only for firm matches. Not all rows give a size; the values are once, few, many and, for expanded clones, a class.

NA,TRBV9,TRBD1,TRBJ1-5,TGTGCCAGCAGCGGGGGGACAGGGAATAGCAATCAGCCCCAGCATTTT,CASSGGTGNSNQPQHF
NA,TRBV5-1,TRBD2,TRBJ2-7,TGCGCCAGCAGCTTGTTTTCTAGCGGGGGGGCCTACGAGCAGTACTTC,CASSLFSSGGAYEQYF
NA,TRBV19,TRBD2,TRBJ2-3,TGTGCCAGTAGTATAGTGCTAGCGGGGGGGCCCTCAGATACGCAGTATTTT,CASSIVLAGGPSDTQYF
NA,TRBV3-1/TRBV3-2,NA,TRBJ2-5,TGTGCCAGCAGCAACAGGGACGCGGAGACCCAGTACTTC,CASSNRDAETQYF
NA,TRBV5-1,NA,TRBJ1-6,TGCGCCAGCAAAGCAGGCGTCGATAATTCACCCCTCCACTTT,CASKAGVDNSPLHF
NA,TRBV27,NA,TRBJ2-7,TGTGCCAGCAGTATACGACAGCCCTACGAGCAGTACTTC,CASSIRQPYEQYF
NA,TRBV5-1,NA,TRBJ2-1,TGCGCCAGCAGCTTCGGGGATGAGCAGTTCTTC,CASSFGDEQFF
NA,TRBV11-1,NA,TRBJ1-6,TGTGCCAGCAGCTTAGACTCCCTCGATTCACCCCTCCACTTT,CASSLDSLDSPLHF
few,TRBV28,TRBD2,TRBJ2-7,TGTGCCAGCAGTACGGGGGGGATAGGATTGAACGAGCAGTACTTC,CASSTGGIGLNEQYF
NA,TRBV7-9,TRBD1,TRBJ1-4,TGTGCCAGCAGCTCGGCCGGGACAGGATTTAATGAAAAACTGTTTTTT,CASSSAGTGFNEKLFF
once,TRBV9,NA,TRBJ2-6,TGTGCCAGCAGCGTCGGGGACACCTCTGGGGCCAACGTCCTGACTTTC,CASSVGDTSGANVLTF
NA,TRBV5-1,NA,TRBJ2-1,TGCGCCAGCAGCTACCAAGGCGGCAACCTAGGGGATGAGCAGTTCTTC,CASSYQGGNLGDEQFF
NA,TRBV6-5,TRBD1,TRBJ1-6,TGTGCCAGCAGCTATGCGGGACAGGGGGGGTCACCCCTCCACTTT,CASSYAGQGGSPLHF
NA,TRBV21-1,NA,TRBJ1-6,TGTGCCAGCAGCCTTGGGGAGGGACCCTATCGGGATTCACCCCTCCACTTT,CASSLGEGPYRDSPLHF
NA,TRBV3-1/TRBV3-2,TRBD1,TRBJ1-2,TGTGCCAGCAGCCCGCAGGGGGCGCTGGGCTACACCTTC,CASSPQGALGYTF
NA,TRBV30,TRBD1,TRBJ1-5,TGTGCCTGGAGTGCAGGACAGGGAGGACAGCCCCAGCATTTT,CAWSAGQGGQPQHF
NA,TRBV7-3,NA,TRBJ2-1,TGTGCCAGCAGCCCAAGTTCGGACAGCATTATGTACAATGAGCAGTTCTTC,CASSPSSDSIMYNEQFF
NA,TRBV12-3/TRBV12-4,NA,TRBJ2-1,TGTGCCAGCAGTCTCGAGGAGCCCTTGGAGCAGTTCTTC,CASSLEEPLEQFF
NA,TRBV7-2,NA,TRBJ1-1,TGTGCCAGCAGCGAAGGACTGAAGAACACTGAAGCTTTCTTT,CASSEGLKNTEAFF
NA,TRBV2,NA,TRBJ2-5,TGTGCCAGCCAGTGGGAGACCCAGTACTTC,CASQWETQYF
NA,TRBV2,NA,TRBJ2-1,TGTGCCAGCAGTGTATCTAGCACGCAGTTCTTC,CASSVSSTQFF
NA,TRBV4-1,NA,TRBJ2-4,TGCGCCAGCAGCCAAGATCTTGTCTACATTCAGTACTTC,CASSQDLVYIQYF
NA,TRBV13,NA,TRBJ2-7,TGTGCCAGCAGCTTAGGTAATACAGGGACCCCCTCCTACGAGCAGTACTTC,CASSLGNTGTPSYEQYF
NA,TRBV19,TRBD1,TRBJ1-6,TGTGCCAGTAGTATTACGGGGACAGGGGGCGAACCCCTCCACTTT,CASSITGTGGEPLHF
NA,TRBV6-1,TRBD2,TRBJ2-7,TGTGCCAGCAGTGAAAGCGGGGGGGCTTCCTACGAGCAGTACTTC,CASSESGGASYEQYF
once,TRBV5-1,NA,TRBJ2-5,TGCGCCAGCAGCTTGTTGCAGCAAGAGACCCAGTACTTC,CASSLLQQETQYF
NA,TRBV27,TRBD1,TRBJ2-5,TGTGCCAGCAGGATGGGACAGACGTACCAAGAGACCCAGTACTTC,CASRMGQTYQETQYF
NA,TRBV5-4,NA,TRBJ1-1,TGTGCCAGCAGCTTGGTGGCAGGGAAGGGGACTGAAGCTTTCTTT,CASSLVAGKGTEAFF
NA,TRBV4-1,NA,TRBJ2-1,TGCGCCAGCAGCCCCGGCCAGGGGATCGATGAGCAGTTCTTC,CASSPGQGIDEQFF
NA,TRBV28,NA,TRBJ1-3,TGTGCCAGCAGTTTATTCGGGTCTTCTGGAAACACCATATATTTT,CASSLFGSSGNTIYF
NA,TRBV9,TRBD2,TRBJ2-1,TGTGCCAGCAGCGTAGCTCGCGGGGGGGCAAATGAGCAGTTCTTC,CASSVARGGANEQFF
NA,TRBV28,NA,TRBJ1-3,TGTGCCAGCAGCCCGGAGGGTCGGGGGGCGATATCTGGAAACACCATATATTTT,CASSPEGRGAISGNTIYF
NA,TRBV7-2,TRBD1,TRBJ2-2,TGTGCCAGCAGCCGCGGGACAGGGGCTACCGGGGAGCTGTTTTTT,CASSRGTGATGELFF
NA,TRBV10-2,NA,TRBJ2-7,TGCGCCAGCAGTGAGCCTCCTTCCTACGAGCAGTACTTC,CASSEPPSYEQYF
NA,TRBV9,NA,TRBJ1-1,TGTGCCAGCAGCGTAGGCCACCAGATGAACACTGAAGCTTTCTTT,CASSVGHQMNTEAFF
NA,TRBV28,TRBD2,TRBJ2-3,TGTGCCAGCAGTTATACCGGGACTAGCGGGGGACGCACAGATACGCAGTATTTT,CASSYTGTSGGRTDTQYF
NA,TRBV6-5,TRBD1,TRBJ1-6,TGTGCCAGCAACGGACAGGTCGTTAATTCACCCCTCCACTTT,CASNGQVVNSPLHF
NA,TRBV3-1/TRBV3-2,NA,TRBJ2-2,TGTGCCAGCAGCCAAGATCGTCGTACCGGGGAGCTGTTTTTT,CASSQDRRTGELFF
NA,TRBV9,NA,TRBJ1-2,TGTGCCAGCAGCCCGGGGGGGAGGGTAAACTATGGCTACACCTTC,CASSPGGRVNYGYTF
few,TRBV6-1,NA,TRBJ1-4,TGTGCCAGCAGTGAAAGTTCTTACAGGGTAAACGAAAAACTGTTTTTT,CASSESSYRVNEKLFF
NA,TRBV7-8,NA,TRBJ1-1,TGTGCCAGCAGGGGCGGGTTGAACACTGAAGCTTTCTTT,CASRGGLNTEAFF
NA,TRBV6-5,NA,TRBJ1-5,TGTGCCAGCAGCCGGGAAGAGGGCAATCAGCCCCAGCATTTT,CASSREEGNQPQHF
NA,TRBV4-1,TRBD1,TRBJ1-2,TGCGCCAGCAGCCAAGGTCCAGGGGGCTATGGCTACACCTTC,CASSQGPGGYGYTF
few,TRBV5-1,NA,TRBJ1-6,TGCGCCAGCAGCTTGGACTTCGAGAATTCACCCCTCCACTTT,CASSLDFENSPLHF
once,TRBV6-2/TRBV6-3,TRBD1,TRBJ1-2,TGTGCCAGCAGTAACGACAGGGGGCTAAATGGCTACACCTTC,CASSNDRGLNGYTF
NA,TRBV2,TRBD1,TRBJ1-5,TGTGCCAGCAGAGACAGGGGGTTAAGCAATCAGCCCCAGCATTTT,CASRDRGLSNQPQHF
NA,TRBV5-3,NA,TRBJ1-3,TGTGCCAGAAGCCTCAGGTACAACTCTGGAAACACCATATATTTT,CARSLRYNSGNTIYF
NA,TRBV6-1,NA,TRBJ1-2,TGTGCCAGCAGTGATAGGGGAGGTGGCACCTTC,CASSDRGGGTF
NA,TRBV3-1/TRBV3-2,TRBD1,TRBJ1-5,TGTGCCAGTTCTACAGGGGGGAGCAATCAGCCCCAGCATTTT,CASSTGGSNQPQHF
NA,TRBV6-1,TRBD2,TRBJ2-5,TGTGCCAGCAGTGAATGGACTAGCGGGGGGGGTGGACAAGAGACCCAGTACTTC,CASSEWTSGGGGQETQYF
NA,TRBV27,TRBD1,TRBJ1-1,TGTGCCAGCAGTTCGACAGGGGCAAACACTGAAGCTTTCTTT,CASSSTGANTEAFF
NA,TRBV27,TRBD1,TRBJ1-1,TGTGCCAGCAGTTTGTTCGGACAGGGTCATTTCAGGACTGAAGCTTTCTTT,CASSLFGQGHFRTEAFF
NA,TRBV10-1,NA,TRBJ2-1,TGCGCCAGCAGCGCGGGTTCTAACAATGAGCAGTTCTTC,CASSAGSNNEQFF
NA,TRBV9,TRBD2,TRBJ2-2,TGTGCCAGCAGCACGGGACTAGCGGGCACCGGGGAGCTGTTTTTT,CASSTGLAGTGELFF